One and the same sample provided the 24 T cell receptor beta chains below, sequenced in a study of early T cells in non-severe SARS-CoV-2 infection. One entry per CDR3 protein results from TCRdb running MiXCR on the 5' RACE reads. The data show roughly 38,000 distinct CDR3 sequences, 4.5% to 7% seen once. This specimen was whole blood, taken at baseline. The receptors originated from an adult who was a healthcare worker with PCR-confirmed SARS-CoV-2 infection or an uninfected control (not recorded which).

At least ten counts were recorded for this clonotype. The V and J genes are TRBV6-1 and TRBJ1-5; 12 bases map to TRBD1. The V gene end was trimmed by 8 bases and the J gene end by 4 bases; junction bases not matched to a gene: 9. The CDR3 consists of 16 residues. Germline V gene data show CDR1 as MNHNS and CDR2 as SASEGT. CDR3 sequence (DNA): TGTGCCAGCCACGGGACAGGGGGCGCTTTGAATCAGCCCCAGCATTTT. This gives the protein CASHGTGGALNQPQHF.

This clonotype was detected a few times. The V gene is TRBV18, the J gene TRBJ1-1, with a weak D call TRBD1 (5 bases). Trimming cost V 5 bases and J 8 bases, with 9 bases left between them. Looked up from germline, CDR1 is KGHSH and CDR2 is LQKENI. This CDR3 contains 11 residues. CDR3 amino acids: CASSTDREAFF. The CDR3 coding sequence is TGTGCCAGCTCAACTGACAGAGAAGCTTTCTTT.

This clonotype has ten or more counts. The rearrangement uses TRBV30 and TRBJ2-7; the D gene is possibly TRBD2 (5 bases). CDR3 length equals 13 residues. Per germline, CDR1 GTSNPN and CDR2 SVGIG (reference sequence). Trimming removed 3 bases at V and 3 bases at J, with 12 bases between. The CDR3 nucleotides read TGTGCCTGGAGCGTAGCCCGGGGCTACGAGCAGTACTTC. As protein: CAWSVARGYEQYF.

The rearrangement uses TRBV5-7 and TRBJ2-3, with TRBD2 identical over 16 bases. TRBV5-7 is identified as an open reading frame with a role that is uncertain. CDR3 length: 23 residues. The V segment lost 4 bases and the J segment 7 bases; nucleotides outside the gene matches: 27. CDR3 in DNA: TGTGCCAGCAGCCCCGCGGATGGGGCGCGCTTGGGACTAGCGGGAGGGCTGGTGTATACGCAGTATTTT. This codes for CASSPADGARLGLAGGLVYTQYF.

This clonotype is categorized as medium-sized. This chain connects TRBV13 to TRBJ1-1; unclear D gene. The V gene's germline CDR1 is PRHDT and CDR2 FYEKMQ (reference sequence). V lost 0 bases, J lost 3 bases, and 8 bases lay in between. The CDR3 contains 14 residues. CDR3 in DNA: TGTGCCAGCAGCTTAGGGCCACTTTACACTGAAGCTTTCTTT. Translation gives CASSLGPLYTEAFF.

Ten or more counts support this clonotype. The chain couples TRBV7-2 to TRBJ1-6; D unclear. Germline-derived CDR1 and CDR2 are SGHTA and FQGNSA. Trimming took off 1 base at V and 17 bases at J, with 18 bases between the two ends. This CDR3 spans 14 amino acids. Here the CDR3 reads CASSLGPGTGGIHF. In nucleotides, the CDR3 is TGTGCCAGCAGCTTAGGCCCGGGAACGGGTGGTATCCACTTT.

Remarks on this clonotype: A read error may be the cause here, since a much bigger clone is one base away. The V and J genes are TRBV28 and TRBJ1-2; no clear D. The CDR3 runs 12 residues. The germline V gene has CDR1 MDHEN and CDR2 SYDVKM. The CDR3 DNA is TGTGCCTGCAGAATCGGACTGCGGGGCTACACCTTC. This encodes CACRIGLRGYTF.

This clonotype was detected ten times or more. The V call is TRBV19, the J call TRBJ1-4, with TRBD1 identical over 8 bases. Looked up from germline, CDR1 is LNHDA and CDR2 is SQIVND (reference sequence). This CDR3 is 12 amino acids long. V lost 9 bases to trimming and J lost 7 bases; unmatched junction nucleotides: 4. The CDR3 spells CASRQGIEKLFF. The CDR3 coding sequence is TGTGCCAGCAGACAGGGGATTGAAAAACTGTTTTTT.

This chain links TRBV29-1 with TRBJ1-1, with D perhaps TRBD1 (5 bases). Trimming removed 7 bases from V and 2 bases from J, with 17 bases in between. This CDR3 is 14 amino acids long. Germline values: CDR1 SQVTM, CDR2 ANQGSEA. The chain's CDR3 is CSAGGTRRNTEAFF. DNA of the CDR3: TGCAGCGCCGGGGGTACCAGGAGAAACACTGAAGCTTTCTTT.

This clonotype was recorded many times. The J gene is TRBJ2-7, the V gene TRBV20-1; a weak D match, TRBD1 (6 bases). The V gene's germline CDR1 is DFQATT and CDR2 SNEGSKA (reference sequence). CDR3 length: 14 amino acids. V lost 6 bases to trimming and J lost 3 bases, with 18 bases between them. CDR3 sequence reads: CSAQPTGRGYEQYF. The DNA of the CDR3 is TGCAGTGCCCAGCCTACAGGGAGAGGCTACGAGCAGTACTTC.

In its sample, this clonotype was seen many times. The chain recombines TRBV6-5 with TRBJ1-1; D call uncertain. The V gene lost 6 bases and the J gene lost 0 bases, with 8 bases spanning the gap. This CDR3 is 13 amino acids long. From germline, CDR1 is MNHEY and CDR2 SVGAGI. The CDR3 region is CASRPAVNTEAFF. The CDR3 nucleotides read TGTGCCAGCAGGCCAGCGGTGAACACTGAAGCTTTCTTT.

The chain is built from TRBV7-9 and TRBJ2-1, with TRBD1 matching 7 bases. This CDR3 has 18 residues. Germline values: CDR1 SEHNR, CDR2 FQNEAQ (reference sequence). Trimming took 5 bases from V and 4 from J; bases not matched to a gene: 17. CDR3 bases: TGTGCCAGCAGCCCGTCATACTCGGACAGGCCAGGTTACAATGAGCAGTTCTTC. Amino acids: CASSPSYSDRPGYNEQFF. Filled out from reference TRBV7-9 and TRBJ2-1, the complete variable domain reads DTGVSQNPRHKITKRGQNVTFRCDPISEHNRLYWYRQTLGQGPEFLTYFQNEAQLEKSRLLSDRFSAERPKGSFSTLEIQRTEQGDSAMYLCASSPSYSDRPGYNEQFFGPGTRLTVL.

The rearrangement links TRBV9 to TRBJ2-3, with 8 bases fitting TRBD1. V shed 7 bases, J shed 3 bases, and the junction held 4 bases outside the gene matches. CDR3 length equals 13 residues. Germline assignment: CDR1 SGDLS and CDR2 YYNGEE. CDR3 protein: CASQRQGTDTQYF. Written as DNA, the CDR3 is TGTGCCAGCCAAAGACAGGGGACAGATACGCAGTATTTT.

The chain couples TRBV12-3 or TRBV12-4 to TRBJ2-1; no definite D call. The CDR3 runs 12 residues. Trimming left V 5 bases short and J 4 bases short, with 6 bases between. This chain's CDR3 is CASSITYNEQFF. CDR3 coding DNA: TGTGCCAGCAGTATAACGTACAATGAGCAGTTCTTC.

At least ten counts were recorded for this clonotype. The rearrangement uses TRBV5-1 and TRBJ2-5; 9 bases align to TRBD2. CDR3 length: 13 amino acids. The V gene end was trimmed by 4 bases and the J gene end by 5 bases; junction bases not matched to a gene: 3. The germline gives CDR1 SGHRS, CDR2 YFSETQ. The CDR3 reads CASSTGLAETQYF. The CDR3 coding sequence is TGCGCCAGCAGCACGGGACTAGCCGAGACCCAGTACTTC.

This chain uses TRBV5-6 with TRBJ1-5; maybe TRBD1 (6 bases). Trimming cost V 0 bases and J 7 bases, with 14 bases left between them. This CDR3 is built from 15 residues. Germline V gives CDR1 SGHDT, CDR2 YYEEEE. CDR3 protein: CASSLAKGGGQPQHF. The CDR3, as DNA: TGTGCCAGCAGCTTGGCCAAGGGGGGAGGCCAGCCCCAGCATTTT. The variable domain in full, with the rest retrieved from reference TRBV5-6 and TRBJ1-5, is DAGVTQSPTHLIKTRGQQVTLRCSPKSGHDTVSWYQQALGQGPQFIFQYYEEEERQRGNFPDRFSGHQFPNYSSELNVNALLLGDSALYLCASSLAKGGGQPQHFGDGTRLSIL.

This clonotype has a count of ten or more. The CDR3 loop is CSARGMTSGTYYNEQFF. The CDR3 coding sequence is TGCAGTGCTAGAGGTATGACTAGCGGGACCTATTACAATGAGCAGTTCTTC. The chain carries TRBV20-1 and TRBJ2-1; TRBD2 matches 11 bases. The CDR3 sequence is 17 residues long. Germline CDR1 is DFQATT and CDR2 is SNEGSKA (reference sequence). Unmatched junction bases numbered 9, after V lost 1 base and J lost 4 bases.

This clonotype was recorded at least ten times. V and J are TRBV29-1 and TRBJ1-2; the D gene is possibly TRBD1 (6 bases). Germline loops: CDR1 SQVTM, CDR2 ANQGSEA. This CDR3 contains 13 residues. V dropped 4 bases and J dropped 6 bases, with 15 bases sitting between them. CDR3 region: CSVGGTLANGYTF. CDR3 bases: TGCAGCGTTGGGGGGACACTAGCTAATGGCTACACCTTC.

This clonotype has ten or more counts. The chain combines TRBV9 with TRBJ2-7; 10 positions agree with TRBD1. The ends lost 0 bases at V and 3 bases at J; junction bases unmatched: 9. CDR3 size: 17 residues. Per the germline V gene, CDR1 is SGDLS and CDR2 is YYNGEE. The CDR3: CASSVAGQGSLFYEQYF. CDR3 DNA sequence: TGTGCCAGCAGCGTAGCGGGACAGGGGTCCCTATTCTACGAGCAGTACTTC.

This clonotype was seen ten or more times. CDR3 nucleotide sequence: TGCAGCGCCATGCGTGGCAGGGGCACTGAAGCTTTCTTT. Encoded protein: CSAMRGRGTEAFF. V gene TRBV29-1 combines with J gene TRBJ1-1; D is perhaps TRBD1 (6 bases). CDR1 SQVTM and CDR2 ANQGSEA come from the germline V gene. V lost 7 bases, J lost 4 bases, and 16 bases lay in between. This CDR3 spans 13 amino acids.

Many counts were recorded for this clonotype. The chain links TRBV20-1 to TRBJ2-7, with TRBD2 identical over 10 bases. The CDR3 consists of 15 residues. CDR1 is DFQATT, CDR2 SNEGSKA, per germline (reference sequence). Unmatched junction bases numbered 6, after V lost 3 bases and J lost 1 base. The CDR3 protein is CSASDSGRTSYEQYF. The CDR3 DNA reads as TGCAGTGCTAGCGATAGCGGGAGGACTTCCTACGAGCAGTACTTC.

In its sample, this clonotype was seen a few times. The chain has TRBV2 and TRBJ1-2, with D hard to call. Trimming left V 6 bases short and J 1 base short, with 12 bases between. The CDR3 extends over 14 amino acids. Germline loops: CDR1 SNHLY, CDR2 FYNNEI. The CDR3 region has the DNA TGTGCCAGCAGAGTAGACGGAGTTAACTATGGCTACACCTTC. It specifies CASRVDGVNYGYTF.

This clonotype was detected many times. The chain couples TRBV20-1 to TRBJ1-2; no reliable D call. Germline V CDR1 and CDR2: DFQATT, SNEGSKA (reference sequence). Trimming stripped 6 bases from V and 3 bases from J, with 17 bases between. CDR3 length: 14 amino acids. The CDR3 spells CSADAALGDYGYTF. In DNA, the CDR3 is TGCAGTGCCGATGCCGCTCTTGGGGACTATGGCTACACCTTC.

This clonotype was seen many times. This chain links TRBV20-1 with TRBJ1-1, with D unclear. Trimming took off 4 bases at V and 6 bases at J, with 9 bases between the two ends. CDR3 size: 11 residues. Germline V gives CDR1 DFQATT, CDR2 SNEGSKA (reference sequence). The CDR3 loop is CSAISEAEAFF. CDR3 coding DNA: TGCAGTGCTATCTCGGAGGCTGAAGCTTTCTTT.